This T cell receptor beta chain was sequenced during a study of cytomegalovirus exposure and HLA in healthy donors. Nominally healthy donors were sampled, though unrecorded immune exposures were likely. This PCR relied on a set of 60 Vbeta primers and 13 Jbeta primers. Sequencing was performed with immunoSEQ multiplex PCR; in TCRdb, only in-frame clones are kept and a portion is missing. Of about 130,000 clones listed, 70% to 85% were seen once; the top ten hold around 7%. As for this clone: The antigen remains undetermined.

The CDR3 contains 16 residues. V lost 2 bases to trimming and J lost 0 bases, with 11 bases between them. From germline, CDR1 is SGHVS and CDR2 FQNEAQ. General observations from the study: Clonal expansion was found to be greater in HLA-associated TCR beta chains than in equally common others in a later analysis.

The sequenced material came from PBMCs. This rearrangement joins TRBV7-8 to TRBJ1-3; D gene unclear. The TCR sequence derives from a man aged 35 to 55 in good health and CMV-seropositive. The CDR3 protein is CASSLLGPSSGNTIYF. The CDR3 bases are TGTGCCAGCAGCTTACTCGGTCCAAGCTCTGGAAACACCATATATTTT.